This T cell receptor beta chain was obtained from a study of response to subunit inactivated influenza vaccine. TCRdb fed the RT-PCR reads into MiXCR, producing one record per CDR3 protein. The sample holds 800,000 or so distinct CDR3 sequences, around 20% seen once. Study results and limitations: T cells newly recruited by each seasonal influenza vaccination are few, the authors suggested.

Germline CDR1 reads DFQATT; CDR2 reads SNEGSKA (reference sequence). CDR3 size: 16 residues. The ends lost 5 bases at V and 5 bases at J; junction bases unmatched: 7. Concerning this clonotype: Its cognate antigen is unknown.

The chain carries TRBV20-1 and TRBJ2-2; 14 bases line up with TRBD2. The receptor was isolated from a man in his fifties or sixties who received an inactivated influenza vaccine. Material: PBMCs from blood, obtained roughly 5 days after vaccination. Written as DNA, the CDR3 is TGCAGTGCTCCCGGGACTAGCGGGGGAGTAACCGGGGAGCTGTTTTTT. It encodes CSAPGTSGGVTGELFF.